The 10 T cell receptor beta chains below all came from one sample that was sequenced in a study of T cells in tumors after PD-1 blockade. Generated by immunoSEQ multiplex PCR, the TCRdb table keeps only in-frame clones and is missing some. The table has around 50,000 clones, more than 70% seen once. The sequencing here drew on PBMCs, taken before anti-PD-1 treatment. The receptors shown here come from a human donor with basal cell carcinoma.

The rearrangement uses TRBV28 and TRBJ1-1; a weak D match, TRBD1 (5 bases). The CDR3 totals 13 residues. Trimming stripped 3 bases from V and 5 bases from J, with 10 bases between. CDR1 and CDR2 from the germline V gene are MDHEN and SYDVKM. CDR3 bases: TGTGCCAGCAGTTTCCCAGGGCGGACTGAAGCTTTCTTT. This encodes CASSFPGRTEAFF. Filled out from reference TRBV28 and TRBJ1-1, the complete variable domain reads DVKVTQSSRYLVKRTGEKVFLECVQDMDHENMFWYRQDPGLGLRLIYFSYDVKMKEKGDIPEGYSVSREKKERFSLILESASTNQTSMYLCASSFPGRTEAFFGQGTRLTVV.

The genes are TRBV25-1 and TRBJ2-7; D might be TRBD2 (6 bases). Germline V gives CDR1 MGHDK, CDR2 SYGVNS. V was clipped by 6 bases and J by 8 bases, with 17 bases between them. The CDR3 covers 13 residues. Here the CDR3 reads CASRAGGGTKQYF. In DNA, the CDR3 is TGTGCCAGCAGGGCCGGGGGTGGCACCAAGCAGTACTTC.

CDR3 sequence (DNA): TGTGCGGGGGGGGGTGGGGCGGGGGGCGAGCAGTTCTTC. The encoded protein is CAGGGGAGGEQFF. This chain connects TRBV30 to TRBJ2-1, with 8 bases identical to TRBD2. CDR1 GTSNPN and CDR2 SVGIG come from the germline V gene (reference sequence). CDR3 length: 13 residues.

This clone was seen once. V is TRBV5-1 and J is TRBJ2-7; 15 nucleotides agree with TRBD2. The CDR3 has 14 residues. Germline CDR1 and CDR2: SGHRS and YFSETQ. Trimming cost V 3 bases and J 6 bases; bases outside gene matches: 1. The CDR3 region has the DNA TGCGCCAGCAGCTGGGGACTAGCGGGAGGCGAGCAGTACTTC. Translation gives CASSWGLAGGEQYF. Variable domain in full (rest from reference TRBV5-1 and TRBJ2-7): KAGVTQTPRYLIKTRGQQVTLSCSPISGHRSVSWYQQTPGQGLQFLFEYFSETQRNKGNFPGRFSGRQFSNSRSEMNVSTLELGDSALYLCASSWGLAGGEQYFGPGTRLTVT.

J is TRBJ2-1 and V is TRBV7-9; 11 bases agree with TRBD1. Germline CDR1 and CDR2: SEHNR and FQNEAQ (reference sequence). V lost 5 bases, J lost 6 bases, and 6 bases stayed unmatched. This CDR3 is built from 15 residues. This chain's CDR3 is CASSRTGGPGNEQFF. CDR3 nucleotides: TGTGCCAGCAGCCGGACAGGGGGCCCGGGCAATGAGCAGTTCTTC.

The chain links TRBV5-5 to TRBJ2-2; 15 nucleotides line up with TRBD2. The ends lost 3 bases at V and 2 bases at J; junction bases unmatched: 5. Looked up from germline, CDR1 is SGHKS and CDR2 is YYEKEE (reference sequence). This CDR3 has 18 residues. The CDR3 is CASSWGLAGGLNTGELFF. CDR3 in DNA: TGTGCCAGCAGCTGGGGACTAGCGGGGGGCTTAAACACCGGGGAGCTGTTTTTT.

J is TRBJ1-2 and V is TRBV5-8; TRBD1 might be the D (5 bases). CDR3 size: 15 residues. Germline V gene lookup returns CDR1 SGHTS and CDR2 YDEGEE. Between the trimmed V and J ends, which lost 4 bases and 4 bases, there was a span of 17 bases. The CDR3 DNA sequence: TGTGCCAGCAGCCCTCCCAACCAGGGACTCTATGGCTACACCTTC. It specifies CASSPPNQGLYGYTF.

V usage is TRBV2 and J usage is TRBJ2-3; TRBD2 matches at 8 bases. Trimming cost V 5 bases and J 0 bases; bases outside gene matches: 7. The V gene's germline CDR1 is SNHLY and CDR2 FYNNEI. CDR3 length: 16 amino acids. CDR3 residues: CASSTGTRRSTDTQYF. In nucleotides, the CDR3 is TGTGCCAGCAGTACCGGGACTAGGAGAAGCACAGATACGCAGTATTTT. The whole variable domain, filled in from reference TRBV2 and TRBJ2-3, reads EPEVTQTPSHQVTQMGQEVILRCVPISNHLYFYWYRQILGQKVEFLVSFYNNEISEKSEIFDDQFSVERPDGSNFTLKIRSTKLEDSAMYFCASSTGTRRSTDTQYFGPGTRLTVL.

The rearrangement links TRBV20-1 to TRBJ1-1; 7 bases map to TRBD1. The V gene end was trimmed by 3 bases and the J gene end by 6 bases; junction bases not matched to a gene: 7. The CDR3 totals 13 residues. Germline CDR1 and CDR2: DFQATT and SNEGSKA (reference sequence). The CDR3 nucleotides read TGCAGTGCTAGTGACTACAGGGGTCCTGAAGCTTTCTTT. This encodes CSASDYRGPEAFF.

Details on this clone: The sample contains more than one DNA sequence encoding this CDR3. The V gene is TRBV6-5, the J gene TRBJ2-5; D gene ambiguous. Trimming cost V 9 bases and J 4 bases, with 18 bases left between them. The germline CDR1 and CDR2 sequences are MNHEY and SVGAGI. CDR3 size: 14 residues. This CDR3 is CASNLNGPGETQYF. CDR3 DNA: TGTGCCAGTAATTTAAACGGACCGGGAGAGACCCAGTACTTC.